One sample yielded the 26 T cell receptor beta chains listed below, sequenced in a study of response to subunit inactivated influenza vaccine. TCRdb independently ran MiXCR on the RT-PCR reads; one entry per CDR3 protein. This table holds roughly 700,000 distinct CDR3 sequences, 14% found once. Material: PBMCs from blood, obtained around 14 days before vaccination. These receptors came from a man aged 50-60 years who received an inactivated influenza vaccine.

This clonotype was seen more than once but under ten times. V and J are TRBV7-6 and TRBJ2-3, with 7 bases that match TRBD2. This CDR3 spans 16 amino acids. From germline, CDR1 is SGHVS and CDR2 FNYEAQ. V shed 5 bases, J shed 9 bases, and the junction held 17 bases outside the gene matches. The DNA of the CDR3 is TGTGCCAGCAGCGGCTCTAGCGGCCTTAGCGGAGGGACGCAGTATTTT. It yields the protein CASSGSSGLSGGTQYF.

The chain joins TRBV4-3 to TRBJ2-3; 10 nucleotides agree with TRBD2. Germline lookup yields CDR1 LGHNA and CDR2 YSLEER. The CDR3 sequence is 17 residues long. V shed 5 bases, J shed 1 base, and the junction held 9 bases outside the gene matches. This CDR3 reads CASSATLAGVGTDTQYF. As DNA, the CDR3 is TGCGCCAGCAGCGCGACTCTAGCGGGAGTCGGCACAGATACGCAGTATTTT.

The chain has TRBV18 and TRBJ2-4, with D perhaps matching TRBD1 (6 bases). V shed 3 bases and J shed 7 bases, with 13 bases lying between them. The CDR3 runs 14 residues. CDR1 KGHSH and CDR2 LQKENI come from the germline V gene. This CDR3 is CASSPPGHGNIQYF. The CDR3 nucleotides are TGTGCCAGCTCACCCCCGGGACACGGTAACATTCAGTACTTC.

This clonotype has just a few counts. The chain links TRBV5-1 to TRBJ2-5; the D call may be TRBD1 or TRBD2 (5 bases each). CDR1 is SGHRS and CDR2 is YFSETQ in the germline V gene. CDR3 length: 15 residues. Trimming cost V 1 base and J 2 bases, with 12 bases left between them. CDR3 nucleotide sequence: TGCGCCAGCAGCTTGTGGGGGAGTATACAAGAGACCCAGTACTTC. Its protein is CASSLWGSIQETQYF.

The gene calls are TRBV14 and TRBJ2-5; the match to TRBD1 covers 7 bases. V dropped 1 base and J dropped 2; count of bases not matched to a gene: 7. The CDR3 has 16 residues. In germline, CDR1 is SGHDN, CDR2 FVKESK. The CDR3 DNA is TGTGCCAGCAGCCAAGGACAGGGTGGTATTCAAGAGACCCAGTACTTC. Amino acid sequence: CASSQGQGGIQETQYF. The variable domain in full, completed from reference TRBV14 and TRBJ2-5, reads EAGVTQFPSHSVIEKGQTVTLRCDPISGHDNLYWYRRVMGKEIKFLLHFVKESKQDESGMPNNRFLAERTGGTYSTLKVQPAELEDSGVYFCASSQGQGGIQETQYFGPGTRLLVL.

V usage is TRBV19 and J usage is TRBJ1-3; D might be TRBD1 (5 bases). The V end lost 6 bases, the J end lost 4 bases, and 19 bases lay between the germline ends. This CDR3 contains 16 residues. Germline V gene data show CDR1 as LNHDA and CDR2 as SQIVND (reference sequence). CDR3: CASRRSMGVAGNTIYF. The CDR3, as DNA: TGTGCCAGTAGGCGAAGTATGGGGGTCGCCGGAAACACCATATATTTT.

This clonotype was seen many times. The J gene is TRBJ2-1, the V gene TRBV24-1; the D is unclear. Germline V gene data show CDR1 as KGHDR and CDR2 as SFDVKD. The CDR3 has 13 residues. Trimming shortened V by 3 bases and J by 9 bases, and 11 bases separated the two germline ends. The CDR3 sequence: CATSDLPRSEQFF. The DNA of the CDR3 is TGTGCCACCAGTGATCTCCCTCGGAGTGAGCAGTTCTTC.

This clonotype showed up just a few times. This sequence joins TRBV20-1 and TRBJ2-3; possible D gene TRBD2, 5 bases. V gave up 7 bases and J gave up 0 bases, with 14 bases separating them. This CDR3 spans 14 amino acids. Germline-derived CDR1 and CDR2 are DFQATT and SNEGSKA (reference sequence). CDR3 nucleotides: TGCAGTGTATCCTCACTAGAGAGCACAGATACGCAGTATTTT. Translated: CSVSSLESTDTQYF.

This clonotype was recorded many times. V gene TRBV13 combines with J gene TRBJ2-1; D is perhaps TRBD1 (6 bases). The germline gives CDR1 PRHDT, CDR2 FYEKMQ (reference sequence). This CDR3 region has 16 residues. The germline V and J ends were trimmed by 3 bases and 3 bases, with 15 bases remaining between them. As DNA, the CDR3 is TGTGCCAGCAGCTTGATGTTTGGGGGCAGCTACAATGAGCAGTTCTTC. Its protein is CASSLMFGGSYNEQFF.

This clonotype appeared once. The V gene is TRBV20-1, the J gene TRBJ1-1; D call uncertain. Germline assignment: CDR1 DFQATT and CDR2 SNEGSKA (reference sequence). The CDR3 runs to 11 residues. Trimming removed 6 bases at V and 4 bases at J, with 9 bases between. The CDR3 spells CSALRTTEAFF. The CDR3 DNA is TGCAGTGCCCTAAGGACCACTGAAGCTTTCTTT.

V and J are TRBV7-9 and TRBJ1-1; D might be TRBD1 (5 bases). Per the germline V gene, CDR1 is SEHNR and CDR2 is FQNEAQ (reference sequence). CDR3 size: 16 residues. With 6 bases removed from V and 3 bases from J, the gap between germline ends came to 20 bases. CDR3 DNA: TGTGCCAGCAGATCCGGGGGTATTTGGCGGGACACTGAAGCTTTCTTT. It is translated as CASRSGGIWRDTEAFF.

This chain connects TRBV10-3 to TRBJ1-3; maybe TRBD1 (5 bases). Germline-derived CDR1 and CDR2 are ENHRY and SYGVKD. The CDR3 covers 14 residues. The ends were cut back, 10 bases at V and 3 bases at J, with 16 bases in the middle. Written as DNA, the CDR3 is TGTGCCACCTATTCTCCCGGGGGTGGAAACACCATATATTTT. Its protein product is CATYSPGGGNTIYF.

This clonotype was picked up a small number of times. The CDR3: CATSEPGTGGNEQFF. CDR3 bases: TGTGCCACCAGTGAACCCGGGACAGGGGGAAATGAGCAGTTCTTC. The V call is TRBV24-1, the J call TRBJ2-1, with 11 positions matching TRBD1. There are 15 residues in the CDR3. Per the germline V gene, CDR1 is KGHDR and CDR2 is SFDVKD. After removal of 4 bases from V and 7 bases from J, the junction contained 5 bases not matched to a gene.

This clonotype appeared a few times. The genes are TRBV6-1 and TRBJ2-1, with D perhaps matching TRBD2 (6 bases). The CDR3 spans 15 residues. The V end lost 5 bases, the J end lost 3 bases, and 14 bases lay between the germline ends. The germline V gene has CDR1 MNHNS and CDR2 SASEGT. CDR3 sequence: CASSIGTVFYNEQFF. CDR3 in DNA: TGTGCCAGCAGTATAGGGACTGTTTTCTACAATGAGCAGTTCTTC.

This clonotype was observed a few times. The V call is TRBV9, the J call TRBJ2-1, with 9 bases that match TRBD1. V shed 2 bases, J shed 4 bases, and the junction held 4 bases outside the gene matches. Germline V lookup: CDR1 SGDLS, CDR2 YYNGEE. The CDR3 has 15 residues. The CDR3 loop is CASSVDGTGYNEQFF. The CDR3 region has the DNA TGTGCCAGCAGCGTCGACGGGACAGGGTACAATGAGCAGTTCTTC.

This clonotype appeared many times. The chain carries TRBV7-2 and TRBJ2-5, with 8 bases identical to TRBD2. CDR1 is SGHTA and CDR2 is FQGNSA in the germline V gene. Trimming cost V 0 bases and J 5 bases; bases outside gene matches: 11. The CDR3 loop spans 17 amino acids. The CDR3 sequence: CASSLASVAGFRETQYF. The CDR3 bases are TGTGCCAGCAGCTTAGCGTCGGTAGCGGGATTTCGGGAGACCCAGTACTTC.

This clonotype was counted a few times. The chain uses TRBV7-2 and TRBJ2-7; D gene unclear. The CDR3 length is 11 residues. Trimming removed 5 bases from V and 4 bases from J, with 6 bases in between. Germline CDR1 SGHTA, CDR2 FQGNSA. CDR3 nucleotides: TGTGCCAGCAGCATCCTATACGAGCAGTACTTC. Translation gives CASSILYEQYF.

This clonotype was detected ten times or more. The J gene is TRBJ2-3, the V gene TRBV12-3 or TRBV12-4; 7 bases agree with TRBD1. Unmatched junction bases numbered 12, after V lost 6 bases and J lost 0 bases. The CDR3 runs to 17 residues. Here the CDR3 DNA reads TGTGCCAGCAGCTCCCGGGACAGAGACCCTAGCACAGATACGCAGTATTTT. Its translation is CASSSRDRDPSTDTQYF.

The genes are TRBV5-1 and TRBJ2-1, with D perhaps TRBD1 (6 bases). The ends were cut back, 0 bases at V and 4 bases at J, with 14 bases in the middle. Germline CDR1 and CDR2: SGHRS and YFSETQ. The length of the CDR3 is 16 residues. In DNA, the CDR3 is TGCGCCAGCAGCTTGGAGGCAGGGGTTTGGTACAATGAGCAGTTCTTC. Translated, it gives CASSLEAGVWYNEQFF.

The chain couples TRBV4-2 to TRBJ2-3; the D gene is possibly TRBD2 (6 bases). With 4 bases removed from V and 2 bases from J, the gap between germline ends came to 16 bases. This CDR3 comprises 16 residues. Germline-derived CDR1 and CDR2 are LGHNA and YNFKEQ. The CDR3 region is CASSLTRDSYTDTQYF. The CDR3 DNA sequence: TGTGCCAGCAGCCTCACCCGGGACTCCTACACAGATACGCAGTATTTT.

V gene TRBV10-3 combines with J gene TRBJ1-5; maybe TRBD1 (6 bases). The CDR3 is made up of 15 amino acids. Trimming removed 0 bases from V and 6 bases from J, with 12 bases in between. Per the germline V gene, CDR1 is ENHRY and CDR2 is SYGVKD. In DNA, the CDR3 is TGTGCCATCAGTGAGTCGTTGGGGGGGCGTCAGCCCCAGCATTTT. Its protein product is CAISESLGGRQPQHF.

This rearrangement joins TRBV3-1 to TRBJ2-5, with D unresolved. The CDR3 has 15 amino acids. Germline V gene data show CDR1 as LGHDT and CDR2 as YNNKEL (reference sequence). Trimming removed 0 bases at V and 1 base at J, with 9 bases between. The CDR3 sequence: CASSQEGWSQETQYF. CDR3 DNA sequence: TGTGCCAGCAGCCAAGAAGGCTGGAGCCAAGAGACCCAGTACTTC.

This clonotype was detected ten times or more. The chain recombines TRBV6-2 or TRBV6-3 with TRBJ2-2, with unresolved D. Trimming pared 2 bases from V and 4 bases from J, leaving 11 bases between. Germline-derived CDR1 and CDR2 are MNHEY and SVGEGT. This CDR3 comprises 15 residues. The CDR3 nucleotides are TGTGCCAGCAGTTACGGTGGGCGAGGCACCGGGGAGCTGTTTTTT. Protein: CASSYGGRGTGELFF.

In DNA form, the CDR3 reads TGCAGTGCTAGCGGGACCTTATGGGAGACCCAGTACTTC. It encodes CSASGTLWETQYF. J is TRBJ2-5 and V is TRBV20-1; D possibly matches TRBD1 or TRBD2 (5 bases each). Trimming left V 3 bases short and J 5 bases short, with 13 bases between. Germline loops: CDR1 DFQATT, CDR2 SNEGSKA (reference sequence). The CDR3 spans 13 residues.

The chain employs TRBV20-1 and TRBJ2-1; tentative D call: TRBD2 (5 bases). V dropped 6 bases and J dropped 6 bases, with 9 bases sitting between them. This CDR3 is built from 11 residues. The germline CDR1 and CDR2 sequences are DFQATT and SNEGSKA (reference sequence). The CDR3 DNA reads as TGCAGTGCCGGACTGGGCAATGAGCAGTTCTTC. Translating gives CSAGLGNEQFF.

This clonotype was seen a handful of times. The chain carries TRBV20-1 and TRBJ2-5, with 10 nucleotides matching TRBD2. Losses at the gene ends were 0 bases for V and 4 bases for J; bases not matched to a gene: 8. The CDR3 totals 16 residues. CDR1 and CDR2 (germline): DFQATT, SNEGSKA (reference sequence). The CDR3 reads CSARDHLAGVLETQYF. As DNA, the CDR3 is TGCAGTGCTAGAGACCATCTAGCGGGAGTGCTAGAGACCCAGTACTTC.